A single sample gave rise to the 9 T cell receptor beta chains below, sequenced in a study of blood T cell repertoires in COVID-19. Clones were sequenced by immunoSEQ multiplex PCR, and TCRdb holds only the in-frame ones, with some missing. The sample has approximately 180,000 clones; 60% to 80% are singletons. The source material was peripheral blood. Source of these receptors: a woman in her sixties or seventies with acute or convalescent COVID-19.

The chain has TRBV30 and TRBJ2-1; 7 bases map to TRBD2. The CDR3 has 14 residues. V was clipped by 0 bases and J by 3 bases; unmatched bases: 2. From germline, CDR1 is GTSNPN and CDR2 SVGIG (reference sequence). The DNA for the CDR3 is TGTGCCTGGAGTGTCTCTAGCGGCTACAATGAGCAGTTCTTC. This encodes CAWSVSSGYNEQFF.

The chain links TRBV27 to TRBJ2-7; D is perhaps TRBD2 (6 bases). The V end lost 0 bases, the J end lost 2 bases, and 17 bases lay between the germline ends. The CDR3 is made up of 17 amino acids. Germline CDR1 and CDR2: MNHEY and SMNVEV (reference sequence). The CDR3 is CASSLSQPGLETYEQYF. The CDR3 coding sequence is TGTGCCAGCAGTTTATCTCAGCCGGGACTGGAAACCTACGAGCAGTACTTC.

This clone was recorded at least ten times. This chain links TRBV3-1 (or the pseudogene TRBV3-2) with TRBJ1-5, with D possibly being TRBD1 (5 bases). Trimming took off 0 bases at V and 7 bases at J, with 10 bases between the two ends. There are 14 residues in the CDR3. Germline CDR1 and CDR2: LGHDT and YNNKEL (reference sequence). The DNA for the CDR3 is TGTGCCAGCAGCCAAGATCAGGGAATCCAGCCCCAGCATTTT. Translated: CASSQDQGIQPQHF.

This clone has a handful of counts. The chain carries TRBV19 and TRBJ2-2; D is possibly TRBD1 (6 bases). Trimming pared 9 bases from V and 1 base from J, leaving 15 bases between. Germline values: CDR1 LNHDA, CDR2 SQIVND (reference sequence). This CDR3 region has 15 residues. The CDR3 sequence is CASKMGAENTGELFF. For the CDR3, the DNA is TGTGCCAGCAAGATGGGGGCCGAGAACACCGGGGAGCTGTTTTTT.

The rearrangement links TRBV2 to TRBJ2-1; tentatively, D is TRBD1 (6 bases). Germline CDR1 is SNHLY and CDR2 is FYNNEI. The CDR3 is 15 amino acids. Trimming removed 3 bases at V and 9 bases at J, with 18 bases between. CDR3 sequence: CASSDRQDLRSEQFF. The DNA for the CDR3 is TGTGCCAGCAGTGATAGACAGGACCTCCGTAGTGAGCAGTTCTTC.

This chain connects TRBV2 to TRBJ2-3; the match to TRBD1 covers 8 bases. The ends lost 6 bases at V and 1 base at J; junction bases unmatched: 3. From germline, CDR1 is SNHLY and CDR2 FYNNEI. The CDR3 has 14 amino acids. CDR3 sequence (DNA): TGTGCCAGCAGGGTGGACAGGGGCACAGATACGCAGTATTTT. It codes for CASRVDRGTDTQYF.

This clone has just one count. The V gene is TRBV5-1, the J gene TRBJ1-1; possible D gene TRBD1, 6 bases. CDR3 size: 15 residues. Deletions cut 4 bases from V and 0 bases from J, with 13 bases between. Germline V CDR1 and CDR2: SGHRS, YFSETQ. The CDR3 nucleotides are TGCGCCAGCAGCCTAGACAGGTGGATGAACACTGAAGCTTTCTTT. This sequence encodes CASSLDRWMNTEAFF.

The chain joins TRBV27 to TRBJ2-3, with D possibly matching TRBD2 (5 bases). V gave up 3 bases and J gave up 1 base, with 11 bases separating them. CDR1 and CDR2 (germline): MNHEY, SMNVEV (reference sequence). CDR3 length: 15 amino acids. In nucleotides, the CDR3 is TGTGCCAGCAGTTTTGGTGAGGGCCGCACAGATACGCAGTATTTT. Translation gives CASSFGEGRTDTQYF.

This clone was counted a few times. In DNA form, the CDR3 reads TGTGCCAGCAGCTTGGGGACAGGGGGCAACACCGGGGAGCTGTTTTTT. Its translation is CASSLGTGGNTGELFF. V usage is TRBV3-1 (or the pseudogene TRBV3-2) and J usage is TRBJ2-2; 12 bases map to TRBD1. Germline CDR1 reads LGHDT; CDR2 reads YNNKEL (reference sequence). The CDR3 is made up of 16 amino acids. Unmatched junction bases numbered 3, after V lost 5 bases and J lost 2 bases.